This TCR beta chain appears in the sequencing data of a study of tissue T cells after allogeneic stem cell transplantation. Study-wide findings and caveats: Sampling depth was limited, and the cohort was small and clinically varied. In patients and mice, blood and spleen missed much of tissue repertoire. Few T cell clones were shared across patients, but motif clusters showed tissue-specific shared signatures.

Concerning this clone itself: As yet, its antigen is unknown. Genes and germline are mouse. The read finishes 1 residue shy of the CDR3 end, and the germline J gene is used to complete it.

This CDR3 spans 14 amino acids. Germline-derived CDR1 and CDR2 are LGHNA and YNLKQL (reference sequence). After removal of 2 bases from V and 5 bases from J, the junction contained 4 bases not matched to a gene. The time point: mouse harvest day 14 after allogeneic transplant. Each mouse received 10^7 T-cell-depleted marrow cells plus 10^6 splenic CD5+ T cells by tail vein. Mice had MHC-mismatched B6 into BALB/c GVHD, sampled day 7 or 14. Clones were read by immunoSEQ multiplex PCR, and TCRdb kept only the in-frame ones, dropping some. The sample includes about 400 clones, 45% to 60% of them seen just once.

The chain combines TRBV5 with TRBJ1-1, with 8 bases aligning to TRBD1. The clonotype was recovered from a female BALB/c mouse given C57BL/6 T cells with graft-versus-host disease after an allogeneic hematopoietic cell transplant. The sample was blood. The sequenced CDR3 bases are TGTGCCAGCAGCCAACAGGGGGCGCGGACAGAAGTCTTC. Protein: CASSQQGARTEVF. The full CDR3 protein reads CASSQQGARTEVFF.